This T cell receptor beta chain was identified during a study of T cell repertoires in cytomegalovirus infection. Overall study context: An indication of both CMV infection and matching HLA type came from public TCR beta signatures. Notes on the study in general: Cumulative frequency (of public TCR beta family members) identified carriers of CMV plus the relevant HLA. What dominated the ex vivo response were HLA-C-restricted CMV-specific TCR beta clonotypes.

CDR3 length: 17 amino acids. Germline V gene data show CDR1 as SGHNT and CDR2 as YENEEA. V was pared by 1 base and J by 0 bases, with 13 bases between. Ten or more counts support this clonotype. Its antigen is as yet unknown. TCRdb recomputed calls from the reads with MiXCR, one row per CDR3 protein. Among fewer than 550,000 distinct CDR3 sequences listed, about 25% were seen once. The sequence derives from a human donor in good health (CMV status not recorded). Some clones in this sample may be carry-over from other donors' samples. The sample comprised PBMCs. The chain is built from TRBV11-3 and TRBJ1-3; D gene uncertain. This chain's CDR3 is CASSLVDSGLSGNTIYF. CDR3 coding DNA: TGTGCCAGCAGCTTAGTAGACTCCGGACTCTCTGGAAACACCATATATTTT.